Listed below are T cell receptor beta chains from one sample, sequenced in a study of blood T cell repertoires in COVID-19. Sequenced by immunoSEQ multiplex PCR; TCRdb stores in-frame clones only, minus some. This table holds 150,000 to 200,000 clones, roughly 87% found once. Sequenced input: peripheral blood. The receptor set was obtained from a woman between 70 and 85 years old with acute or convalescent COVID-19. Each CDR3 is given with its conserved first and last residue. The order of the fields is V gene, clone size, J gene, D gene, CDR3 DNA, CDR3 protein. A D gene is named only where the DNA matches it firmly. Only part of the rows carry a size: once, few, many, or a class if the clone is expanded.

>TRBV28|.|TRBJ1-5|TRBD1
TGTGCCAGCAGTTTCGTGGACAGGGGGCGTCAGCCCCAGCATTTT
CASSFVDRGRQPQHF
>TRBV19|few|TRBJ1-5|.
TGTGCCAGTAGTATAAACAGGGTCGGCAATCAGCCCCAGCATTTT
CASSINRVGNQPQHF
>TRBV2|few|TRBJ1-1|.
TGTGCCAGCAGAAAGGGGCAGGGTGGGTACACTGAAGCTTTCTTT
CASRKGQGGYTEAFF
>TRBV27|.|TRBJ1-3|TRBD1
TGTGCCAGCAGTGCCCTGATGAGGGGGCCCTCTGGAAACACCATATATTTT
CASSALMRGPSGNTIYF
>TRBV9|.|TRBJ2-1|TRBD2
TGTGCCAGCAGCCCTCCCGGCGGGAGGGCCTACAATGAGCAGTTCTTC
CASSPPGGRAYNEQFF
>TRBV28|.|TRBJ2-3|.
TGTGCCAGCAGACGCGCTGATACGCAGTATTTT
CASRRADTQYF
>TRBV6-5|once|TRBJ1-5|TRBD1
TGTGCCAGCAGGAACAGGGGATTTGAGCCCCAGCATTTT
CASRNRGFEPQHF
>TRBV4-1|.|TRBJ2-7|TRBD1
TGCGCCAGCAGCCAAGACGACAGGGTCTACGAGCAGTACTTC
CASSQDDRVYEQYF
>TRBV5-4|.|TRBJ2-1|.
TGTGCCAGCAGCTTAGCACAGGCCTACAATGAGCAGTTCTTC
CASSLAQAYNEQFF
>TRBV18|.|TRBJ1-2|TRBD1
TGTGCCAGCACCCCCGGGACAGGGGACTATGGCTACACCTTC
CASTPGTGDYGYTF
>TRBV19|.|TRBJ2-7|.
TGTGCCAGTAGTATCCAGGGGGGCTACGAGCAGTACTTC
CASSIQGGYEQYF
>TRBV19|many|TRBJ1-2|TRBD1
TGTGCCAGTAGTCCGGGGACAGGGCGTACTATGCGCTACACCTTC
CASSPGTGRTMRYTF
>TRBV7-9|once|TRBJ1-1|TRBD1
TGTGCTAGCACTGGGACAGGGGGAATGAACACTGAAGCTTTCTTT
CASTGTGGMNTEAFF
>TRBV4-3|.|TRBJ1-1|TRBD1
TGCGCCAGCAGCCAAGATCCCCGGGACAGGGGCGCTGAAGCTTTCTTT
CASSQDPRDRGAEAFF
>TRBV10-3|.|TRBJ1-2|.
TGTGCCATCAGTGAGTTCGGACAGACTAACTATGGCTACACCTTC
CAISEFGQTNYGYTF
>TRBV20-1|.|TRBJ2-5|TRBD1
TGCAGTGCTAGTGACAGGGGGCGCGACAGTTCAGAGACCCAGTACTTC
CSASDRGRDSSETQYF
>TRBV6-5|.|TRBJ2-2|.
TGTGCCAGCAGTTACGCGGGGTCGAACACCGGGGAGCTGTTTTTT
CASSYAGSNTGELFF
>TRBV12-3/TRBV12-4|.|TRBJ2-5|.
TGTGCCAGCAGTTTTTTCAATGGCGAGACCCAGTACTTC
CASSFFNGETQYF
>TRBV6-2/TRBV6-3|.|TRBJ2-1|TRBD2
TGTGCCAGCAGTTACTCGAGGGGTAGGGGACTAGCGGGGGCGCGGGAGCAGTTCTTC
CASSYSRGRGLAGAREQFF
>TRBV5-1|.|TRBJ1-6|TRBD1
TGCGCCAGCAGCTTTGGTACAGGGGGCCGTTCCCTCGATAATTCACCCCTCCACTTT
CASSFGTGGRSLDNSPLHF